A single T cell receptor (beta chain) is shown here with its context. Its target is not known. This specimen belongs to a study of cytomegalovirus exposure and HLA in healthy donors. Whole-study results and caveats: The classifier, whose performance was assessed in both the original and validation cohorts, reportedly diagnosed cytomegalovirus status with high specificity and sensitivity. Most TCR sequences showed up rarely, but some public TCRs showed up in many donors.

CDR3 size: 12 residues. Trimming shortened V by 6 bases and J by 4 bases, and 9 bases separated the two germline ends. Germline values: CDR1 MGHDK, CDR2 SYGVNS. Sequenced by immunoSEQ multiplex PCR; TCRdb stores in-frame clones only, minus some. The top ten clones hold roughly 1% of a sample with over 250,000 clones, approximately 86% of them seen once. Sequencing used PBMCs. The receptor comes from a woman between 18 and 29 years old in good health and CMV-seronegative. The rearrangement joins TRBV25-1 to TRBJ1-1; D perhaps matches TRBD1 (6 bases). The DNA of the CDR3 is TGTGCCAGCAGAGAGACAGGCACTGAAGCTTTCTTT. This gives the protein CASRETGTEAFF.